Below, one TCR beta chain is given with its context. Its specificity is not known. The assay was immunoSEQ multiplex PCR, and TCRdb's table has in-frame clones only and misses some. The sample contains about 2 million clones, 85% to 95% of which appear only once. Between the trimmed V and J ends, which lost 5 bases and 6 bases, there was a span of 18 bases. Germline V gene sequence: CDR1 MNHEY, CDR2 SMNVEV (reference sequence). CDR3 length: 15 residues. The data originate from a study of shared clonotypes between healthy human individuals. Findings and caveats of the study: Clonotype sharing levels among donors were expected to vary with sequencing depth. Estimated richness values were generally larger in naive subsets than in memory subsets.

The receptor's source is a man between 18 and 29 years old in good health. Sequenced input: naive CD4+ T cells sorted from blood. Subset in this sample: CD45RA+ positively selected. The chain employs TRBV27 and TRBJ2-3; perhaps TRBD2 as D (5 bases). The CDR3 reads CASSVRKVDFDTQYF. The DNA of the CDR3 is TGTGCCAGCAGTGTCCGTAAGGTGGACTTTGATACGCAGTATTTT.